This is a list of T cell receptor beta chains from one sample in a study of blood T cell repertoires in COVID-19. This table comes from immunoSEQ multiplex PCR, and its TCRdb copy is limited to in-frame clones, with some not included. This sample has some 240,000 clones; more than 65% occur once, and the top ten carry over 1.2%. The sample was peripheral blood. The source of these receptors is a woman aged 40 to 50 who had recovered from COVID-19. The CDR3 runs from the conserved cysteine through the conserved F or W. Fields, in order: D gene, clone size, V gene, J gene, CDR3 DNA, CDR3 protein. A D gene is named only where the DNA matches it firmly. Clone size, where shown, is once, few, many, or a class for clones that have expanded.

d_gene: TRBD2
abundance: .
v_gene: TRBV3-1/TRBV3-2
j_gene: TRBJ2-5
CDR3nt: TGTGCCAGCAGCCCCCCCGGCGGGGGAGGTCAAGAGACCCAGTACTTC
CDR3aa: CASSPPGGGGQETQYF

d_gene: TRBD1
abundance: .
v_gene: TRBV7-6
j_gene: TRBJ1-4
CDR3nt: TGTGCCAGCAGCTTAATCCCGGGACAGGGTGGGGAAAAACTGTTTTTT
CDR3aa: CASSLIPGQGGEKLFF

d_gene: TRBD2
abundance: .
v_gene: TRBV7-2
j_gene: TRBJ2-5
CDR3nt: TGTGCCAGCAGCCCCCCGACTAGCGGGGTCGGGAAGACCCAGTACTTC
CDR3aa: CASSPPTSGVGKTQYF

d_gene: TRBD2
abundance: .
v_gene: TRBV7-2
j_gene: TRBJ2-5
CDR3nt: TGTGCCAGCAGCTTAGGACTAGCGGGGGATTCAGAGACCCAGTACTTC
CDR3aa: CASSLGLAGDSETQYF

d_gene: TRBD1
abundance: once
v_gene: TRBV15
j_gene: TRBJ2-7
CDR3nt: TGTGCCACCAGCAAAGGACAGGAGCCCTACGAGCAGTACTTC
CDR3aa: CATSKGQEPYEQYF

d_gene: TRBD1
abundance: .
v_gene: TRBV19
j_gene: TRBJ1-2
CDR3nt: TGTGCCAGCCGCCAAGGGACAGCTAACTATGGCTACACCTTC
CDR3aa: CASRQGTANYGYTF

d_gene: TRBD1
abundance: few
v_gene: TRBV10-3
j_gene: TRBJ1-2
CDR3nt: TGTGCCATCAGTGAGGACAGGGAGGTCTATGGCTACACCTTC
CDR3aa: CAISEDREVYGYTF

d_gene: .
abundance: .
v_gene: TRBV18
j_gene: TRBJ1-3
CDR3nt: TGTGCCAGCTCACCAGAGGGTCCTGGAAACACCATATATTTT
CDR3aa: CASSPEGPGNTIYF

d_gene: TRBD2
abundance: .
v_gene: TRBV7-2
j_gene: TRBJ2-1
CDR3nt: TGTGCCAGCAGCTTAGTTAGCGGGGGCGGTAATGAGCAGTTCTTC
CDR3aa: CASSLVSGGGNEQFF

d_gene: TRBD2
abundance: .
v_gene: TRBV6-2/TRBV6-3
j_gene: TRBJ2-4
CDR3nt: TGTGCCAGCAGCTCCCGGGTAGCGGGGGGAAACATTCAGTACTTC
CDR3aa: CASSSRVAGGNIQYF

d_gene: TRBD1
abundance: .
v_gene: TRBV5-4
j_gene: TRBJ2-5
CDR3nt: TGTGCCAGCAGCGAAATTGGACAGGGGAAGGGAGAGACCCAGTACTTC
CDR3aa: CASSEIGQGKGETQYF

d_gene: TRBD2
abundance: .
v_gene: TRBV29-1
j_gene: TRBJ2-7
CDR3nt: TGCAGCGTTGAGGGGCTAGCGGGGGGACTATACGAGCAGTACTTC
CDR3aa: CSVEGLAGGLYEQYF

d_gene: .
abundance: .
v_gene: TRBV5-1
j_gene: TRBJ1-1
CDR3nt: TGCGCCAGCAGCCCCCCGGGGAACACTGAAGCTTTCTTT
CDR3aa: CASSPPGNTEAFF

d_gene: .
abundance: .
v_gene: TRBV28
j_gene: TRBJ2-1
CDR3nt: TGTGCCAGCAGTTTGCCAGGGGAATACAATGAGCAGTTCTTC
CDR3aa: CASSLPGEYNEQFF

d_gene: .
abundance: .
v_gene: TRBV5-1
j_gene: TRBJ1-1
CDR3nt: TGCGCCAGCAGCCAGGGTGAGAACACTGAAGCTTTCTTT
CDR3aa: CASSQGENTEAFF

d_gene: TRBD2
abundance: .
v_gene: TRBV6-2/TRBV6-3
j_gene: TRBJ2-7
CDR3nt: TGTGCCAGCAGTAAAGCGGGGGGTAAGGACGAGCAGTACTTC
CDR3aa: CASSKAGGKDEQYF

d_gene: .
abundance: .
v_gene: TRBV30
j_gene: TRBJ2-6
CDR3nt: TGTGCCTGGACAGGGGCCCTCTCTGGGGCCAACGTCCTGACTTTC
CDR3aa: CAWTGALSGANVLTF